Below, 15 T cell receptor beta chains from the same sample are listed, as sequenced in a study of T cell repertoires in cytomegalovirus infection (dated by TCRdb to the late 2010s). No cognate antigen is known for these TCRs. The sample's treatment or condition label is to be understood as: in vitro stimulation with specific CMV peptide epitopes to enrich CMV-specific T cells. The instrument was an Illumina HiSeq 1500. In TCRdb, the public reads were trimmed at Q25 with fastp and aligned with MiXCR, with productive beta chains retained. For every CDR3 protein sequence, its rows merge into one entry that carries the most common genes and DNA. This sample gives around 50,000 distinct CDR3 sequences in total; more than 15% of them show up just once. Of the sample, about 30% is held by the ten largest clones. The starting material was CD8+ T cells from cultured PBMCs, obtained from culture after CMV antigen stimulation. Every receptor here comes from a human donor in good health (CMV status not recorded). Some clones in this sample may be carry-over from other donors' samples.

The rearrangement joins TRBV7-8 to TRBJ2-5; 9 nucleotides align to TRBD1. The CDR3 sequence is 14 residues long. V was clipped by 7 bases and J by 5 bases; unmatched bases: 8. CDR1 is SGHVS and CDR2 is FQNEAQ in the germline V gene. DNA of the CDR3: TGTGCCAGCAATCCGGGACAGGGAAAGGAGACCCAGTACTTC. The encoded protein is CASNPGQGKETQYF.

V and J are TRBV6-1 and TRBJ1-1, with D unresolved. The CDR3 contains 13 residues. Germline assignment: CDR1 MNHNS and CDR2 SASEGT. V gave up 6 bases and J gave up 0 bases, with 8 bases separating them. This chain's CDR3 is CASSSSMNTEAFF. Here the CDR3 DNA reads TGTGCCAGCAGCTCTTCCATGAACACTGAAGCTTTCTTT.

This rearrangement joins TRBV7-2 to TRBJ2-1; 8 bases line up with TRBD2. The CDR3 totals 15 residues. CDR1 SGHTA and CDR2 FQGNSA come from the germline V gene. The V and J ends lost 4 bases and 8 bases, in that order; junction bases with no gene match: 10. This chain's CDR3 is CASSSVAGLGDEQFF. The CDR3 nucleotides are TGTGCCAGCAGCTCAGTAGCGGGATTGGGCGATGAGCAGTTCTTC.

The sample holds a few counts of this clonotype. This rearrangement joins TRBV11-2 to TRBJ2-1; TRBD2 agrees at 8 bases. The CDR3 length is 14 residues. Germline V gene sequence: CDR1 SGHAT, CDR2 FQNNGV. With V trimmed by 5 bases and J by 6 bases, 6 bases remained unmatched. CDR3 bases: TGTGCCAGCAGCCCCCCCGGGGGGGCCAATGAGCAGTTCTTC. Amino acid sequence: CASSPPGGANEQFF.

The CDR3 DNA reads as TGTGCCAGCAGTTATGTGGGGGCAGCGGGGACGTTAGAGCAGTACTTC. Translating it yields CASSYVGAAGTLEQYF. The chain has TRBV6-6 and TRBJ2-7; tentative D call: TRBD2 (7 bases). The CDR3 sequence is 16 residues long. The germline gives CDR1 MNHNY, CDR2 SVGAGI (reference sequence). V dropped 3 bases and J dropped 7 bases, with 22 bases sitting between them.

The CDR3 region is CASSGTSGGYEQYF. CDR3 coding DNA: TGTGCCAGCAGTGGGACTAGCGGGGGATACGAGCAGTACTTC. This chain connects TRBV27 to TRBJ2-7, with 14 positions matching TRBD2. Germline CDR1 and CDR2: MNHEY and SMNVEV (reference sequence). The CDR3 runs to 14 residues. V shed 5 bases, J shed 4 bases, and the junction held 1 base outside the gene matches.

This clonotype was seen repeatedly, ten times or more. V usage is TRBV6-6 and J usage is TRBJ2-1, with a possible D match to TRBD1 (8 bases). Germline V gene lookup returns CDR1 MNHNY and CDR2 SVGAGI (reference sequence). The CDR3 loop spans 15 amino acids. V was shortened by 2 bases and J by 7 bases, with 15 bases between the two germline ends. The CDR3 DNA is TGTGCCAGCAGTTACCTAGGACAGGGAGGGAATGAGCAGTTCTTC. It codes for CASSYLGQGGNEQFF.

This clonotype was counted between two and nine times. CDR3 bases: TGCGCCAGCAGCCAAGCGCTGTTCGGGACGGTAAACACAGATACGCAGTATTTT. It translates to CASSQALFGTVNTDTQYF. The J gene is TRBJ2-3, the V gene TRBV4-3; D assignment may be TRBD1 or TRBD2 (5 bases each). V gave up 1 base and J gave up 2 bases, with 19 bases separating them. From germline, CDR1 is LGHNA and CDR2 YSLEER. The CDR3 is 18 amino acids.

This clonotype appeared a few times. This chain uses TRBV12-3 or TRBV12-4 with TRBJ1-2; D is possibly TRBD1 (6 bases). Trimming removed 7 bases at V and 6 bases at J, with 21 bases between. The CDR3 totals 15 residues. CDR3 protein: CASIPGAVPFNGYTF. The DNA for the CDR3 is TGTGCCAGCATTCCGGGGGCGGTTCCCTTCAATGGCTACACCTTC.

This rearrangement joins TRBV19 to TRBJ1-5, with unresolved D. V dropped 1 base and J dropped 3 bases, with 10 bases sitting between them. Germline assignment: CDR1 LNHDA and CDR2 SQIVND (reference sequence). The CDR3 contains 15 residues. This CDR3 is CASSIGFPHNQPQHF. The CDR3, as DNA: TGTGCCAGTAGTATAGGGTTCCCCCACAATCAGCCCCAGCATTTT.

At least ten counts were recorded for this clonotype. The CDR3 sequence: CASSRLAGGAYEQYF. The CDR3 coding sequence is TGCGCCAGCAGCCGACTAGCGGGAGGAGCCTACGAGCAGTACTTC. This chain connects TRBV4-1 to TRBJ2-7; TRBD2 matches 13 bases. J was trimmed by 2 bases and V by 4 bases; bases with no gene match: 2. The germline V gene encodes CDR1 MGHRA and CDR2 YSYEKL. This CDR3 is 15 amino acids long.

V gene TRBV6-2 or TRBV6-3 combines with J gene TRBJ2-3; D is perhaps TRBD2 (6 bases). Trimming shortened V by 1 base and J by 0 bases, and 8 bases separated the two germline ends. The CDR3 loop spans 15 amino acids. Looked up from germline, CDR1 is MNHEY and CDR2 is SVGEGT. This chain's CDR3 is CASSYWGTSTDTQYF. The CDR3 nucleotides are TGTGCCAGCAGTTACTGGGGGACTAGCACAGATACGCAGTATTTT.

The chain recombines TRBV4-3 with TRBJ2-7, with TRBD2 matching over 13 bases. The CDR3 is 16 residues long. The germline gives CDR1 LGHNA, CDR2 YSLEER. V lost 0 bases, J lost 9 bases, and 8 bases stayed unmatched. The CDR3 region has the DNA TGCGCCAGCAGCCAAGATAGTTCGGGACTAGCGGGAAGGCAGTACTTC. This encodes CASSQDSSGLAGRQYF.

On this clonotype: A much larger clone differs by one base, so this may be a read error. A read error is likely, as this CDR3 ends without the conserved phenylalanine or tryptophan. CDR3 DNA: TGTGCCAATCGTGACGGATACAATGAGCAGTTCTTA. Its protein product is CANRDGYNEQFL. The chain carries TRBV7-2 and TRBJ2-1; D is unclear. V lost 10 bases and J lost 4, with 11 bases in between. In germline, CDR1 is SGHTA, CDR2 FQGNSA. The CDR3 runs to 12 residues.

This clonotype was seen a few times. The chain couples TRBV27 to TRBJ1-1, with D possibly matching TRBD1 (6 bases). V lost 4 bases to trimming and J lost 2 bases, with 11 bases between them. This CDR3 has 14 residues. Germline CDR1 reads MNHEY; CDR2 reads SMNVEV (reference sequence). This CDR3 is CASSSRGGNTEAFF. DNA of the CDR3: TGTGCCAGCAGTTCCAGGGGTGGAAACACTGAAGCTTTCTTT.